A single T cell receptor (beta chain) is shown here with its context. Its antigen is not identified. The V gene's germline CDR1 is MDHEN and CDR2 SYDVKM. The CDR3 runs to 14 residues. V lost 3 bases and J lost 3, with 12 bases in between. The data belong to a study of OX40 agonist ivuxolimab in advanced cancers. Background on the study: Patients enrolled in dose escalation were diagnosed with hepatocellular carcinoma, melanoma, renal cell or head and neck cancer.

Generated by immunoSEQ multiplex PCR, the TCRdb table keeps only in-frame clones and is missing some. Of about 86,000 clones listed, around 90% are singletons. The study's findings and limits: The investigators did not determine what antigen specificity the expanded peripheral T cells had. Fewer expanded clones were found on average in CD4+ than in CD8+ T cells.

The receptor was isolated from an adult with an advanced solid tumor such as melanoma, head and neck, liver or kidney cancer. The sample in question was CD4+ or CD8+ T cells sorted from blood, obtained in a trial of the OX40 agonist ivuxolimab. J is TRBJ2-7 and V is TRBV28; the D gene is possibly TRBD1 (5 bases). This CDR3 reads CASSFIQGSYEQYF. The CDR3, as DNA: TGTGCCAGCAGTTTTATTCAGGGTAGCTACGAGCAGTACTTC.